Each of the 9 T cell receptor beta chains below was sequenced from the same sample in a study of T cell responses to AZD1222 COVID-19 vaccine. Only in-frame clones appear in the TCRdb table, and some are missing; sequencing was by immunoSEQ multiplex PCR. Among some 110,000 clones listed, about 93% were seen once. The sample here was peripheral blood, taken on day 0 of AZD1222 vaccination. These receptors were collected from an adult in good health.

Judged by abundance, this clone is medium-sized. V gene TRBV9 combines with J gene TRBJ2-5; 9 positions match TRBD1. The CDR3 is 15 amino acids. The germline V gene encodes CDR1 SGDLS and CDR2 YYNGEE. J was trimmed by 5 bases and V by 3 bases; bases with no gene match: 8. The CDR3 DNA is TGTGCCAGCAGCGCATACAGGGGGCCCGGGGAGACCCAGTACTTC. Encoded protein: CASSAYRGPGETQYF. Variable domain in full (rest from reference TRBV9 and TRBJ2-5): DSGVTQTPKHLITATGQRVTLRCSPRSGDLSVYWYQQSLDQGLQFLIQYYNGEERAKGNILERFSAQQFPDLHSELNLSSLELGDSALYFCASSAYRGPGETQYFGPGTRLLVL.

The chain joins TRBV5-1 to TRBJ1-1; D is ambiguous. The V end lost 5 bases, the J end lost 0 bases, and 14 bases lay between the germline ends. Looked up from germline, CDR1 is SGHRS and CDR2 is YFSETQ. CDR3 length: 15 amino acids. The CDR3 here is CASRTGDEMNTEAFF. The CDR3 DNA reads TGCGCCAGCAGGACTGGGGATGAAATGAACACTGAAGCTTTCTTT.

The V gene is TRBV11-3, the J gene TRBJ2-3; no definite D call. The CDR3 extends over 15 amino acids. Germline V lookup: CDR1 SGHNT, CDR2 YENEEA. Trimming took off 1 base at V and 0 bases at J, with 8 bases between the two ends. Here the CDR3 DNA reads TGTGCCAGCAGCTTAGGAAGGCTCAGCACAGATACGCAGTATTTT. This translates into CASSLGRLSTDTQYF.

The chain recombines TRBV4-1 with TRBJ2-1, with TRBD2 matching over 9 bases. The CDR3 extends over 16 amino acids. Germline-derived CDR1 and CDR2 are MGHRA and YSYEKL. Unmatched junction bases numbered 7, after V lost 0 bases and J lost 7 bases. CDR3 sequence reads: CASSQEVAGDRNEQFF. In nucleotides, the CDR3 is TGCGCCAGCAGCCAAGAGGTAGCGGGAGATCGGAATGAGCAGTTCTTC.

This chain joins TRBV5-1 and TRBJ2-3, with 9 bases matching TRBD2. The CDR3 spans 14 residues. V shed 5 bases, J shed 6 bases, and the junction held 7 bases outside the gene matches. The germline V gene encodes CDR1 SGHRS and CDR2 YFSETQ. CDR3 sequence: CASRSSGIGDTQYF. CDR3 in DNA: TGCGCCAGCAGGTCTAGCGGGATTGGTGATACGCAGTATTTT.

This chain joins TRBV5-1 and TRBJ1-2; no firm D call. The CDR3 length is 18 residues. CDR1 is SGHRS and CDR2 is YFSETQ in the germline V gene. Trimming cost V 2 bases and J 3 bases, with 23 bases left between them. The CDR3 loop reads CASSFVPIAQTAYYGYTF. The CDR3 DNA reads TGCGCCAGCAGCTTCGTTCCCATAGCCCAAACTGCCTACTATGGCTACACCTTC.

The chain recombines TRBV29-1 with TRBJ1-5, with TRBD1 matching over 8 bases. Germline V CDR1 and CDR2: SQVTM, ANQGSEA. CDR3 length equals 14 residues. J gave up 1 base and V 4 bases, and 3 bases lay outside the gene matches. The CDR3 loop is CSVGTGISNQPQHF. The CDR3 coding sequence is TGCAGCGTTGGGACAGGGATCAGCAATCAGCCCCAGCATTTT.

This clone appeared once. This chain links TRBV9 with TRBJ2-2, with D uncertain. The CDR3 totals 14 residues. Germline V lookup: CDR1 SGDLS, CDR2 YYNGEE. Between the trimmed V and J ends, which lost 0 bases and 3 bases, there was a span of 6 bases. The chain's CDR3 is CASSVELYTGELFF. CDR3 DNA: TGTGCCAGCAGCGTAGAACTTTACACCGGGGAGCTGTTTTTT.

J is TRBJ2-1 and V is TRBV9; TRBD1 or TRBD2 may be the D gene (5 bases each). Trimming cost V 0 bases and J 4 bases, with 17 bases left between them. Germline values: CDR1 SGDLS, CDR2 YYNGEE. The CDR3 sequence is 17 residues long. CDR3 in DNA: TGTGCCAGCAGCGTAGGGGCTGGGGGTGAAACATACAATGAGCAGTTCTTC. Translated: CASSVGAGGETYNEQFF.